Following are 2 T cell receptor beta chains from one sample sequenced in a study of cytomegalovirus exposure and HLA in healthy donors. Method: immunoSEQ multiplex PCR; TCRdb's copy keeps in-frame clones and lacks some. The sample holds fewer than 85,000 clones, less than 95% seen once. Material: PBMCs. Source of these receptors: a woman between 18 and 29 years old in good health and CMV-seronegative.

The V and J genes are TRBV15 and TRBJ1-2; 8 bases line up with TRBD1. Unmatched junction bases numbered 12, after V lost 8 bases and J lost 4 bases. This CDR3 is built from 15 residues. Germline V gene lookup returns CDR1 LNHNV and CDR2 YYDKDF (reference sequence). CDR3 loop: CATVPDQGAVYGYTF. The DNA for the CDR3 is TGTGCCACCGTCCCCGATCAGGGGGCTGTCTATGGCTACACCTTC.

The V call is TRBV9, the J call TRBJ1-2; unclear D gene. Germline lookup yields CDR1 SGDLS and CDR2 YYNGEE. Trimming cost V 1 base and J 4 bases, with 8 bases left between them. The length of the CDR3 is 13 residues. CDR3 residues: CASSVPGIYGYTF. The CDR3 DNA sequence: TGTGCCAGCAGCGTACCGGGAATCTATGGCTACACCTTC.